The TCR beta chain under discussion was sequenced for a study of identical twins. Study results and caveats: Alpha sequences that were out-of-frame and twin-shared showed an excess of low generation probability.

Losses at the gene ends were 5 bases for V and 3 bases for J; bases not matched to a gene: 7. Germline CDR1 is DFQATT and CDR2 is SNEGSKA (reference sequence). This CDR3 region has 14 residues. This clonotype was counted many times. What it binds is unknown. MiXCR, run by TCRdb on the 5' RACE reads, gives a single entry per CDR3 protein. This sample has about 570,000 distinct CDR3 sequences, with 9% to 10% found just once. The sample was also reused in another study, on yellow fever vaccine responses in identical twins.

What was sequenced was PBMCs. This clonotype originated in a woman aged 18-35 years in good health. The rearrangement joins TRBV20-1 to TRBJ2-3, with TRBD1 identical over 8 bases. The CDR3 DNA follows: TGCAGTGCTCATACAGGGGGTGTAACAGATACGCAGTATTTT. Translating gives CSAHTGGVTDTQYF.